These 8 T cell receptor beta chains were all obtained from the same sample, sequenced in a study of control samples from healthy donors and cancer patients. The data were produced by immunoSEQ multiplex PCR, yet TCRdb's version contains in-frame clones alone and is incomplete. The sample has about 73,000 clones; around 95% are singletons. The sample taken for sequencing was blood. These receptor sequences come from a woman aged 40 to 50 in good health.

The rearrangement joins TRBV3-1 (or the pseudogene TRBV3-2) to TRBJ2-7; perhaps D is TRBD1 or TRBD2 (5 bases each). Germline V gene data show CDR1 as LGHDT and CDR2 as YNNKEL (reference sequence). This CDR3 region has 15 residues. V lost 1 base, J lost 3 bases, and 13 bases lay in between. The CDR3, as DNA: TGTGCCAGCAGCCAAGCGCCGGGACGGTTCTACGAGCAGTACTTC. It encodes CASSQAPGRFYEQYF.

The gene calls are TRBV5-4 and TRBJ1-3; TRBD1 matches at 9 bases. The CDR3 extends over 19 amino acids. The V and J ends lost 5 bases and 3 bases, in that order; junction bases with no gene match: 18. Germline CDR1 reads SGHNT; CDR2 reads YYREEE (reference sequence). As DNA, the CDR3 is TGTGCCAGCAGAAAGGGACAGGGCCTCCATGGCGAGGGTGGAAACACCATATATTTT. Its translation is CASRKGQGLHGEGGNTIYF.

The gene calls are TRBV24-1 and TRBJ2-1; D is perhaps TRBD2 (6 bases). V lost 5 bases and J 8 bases, leaving 18 bases between the germline ends. This CDR3 contains 15 residues. Germline CDR1 KGHDR, CDR2 SFDVKD. CDR3 amino acids: CATSGGVGGTDEQFF. DNA for the CDR3: TGTGCCACCAGTGGGGGCGTCGGAGGGACGGATGAGCAGTTCTTC.

The V and J genes are TRBV5-6 and TRBJ1-6; D gene unclear. This CDR3 region has 15 residues. In germline, CDR1 is SGHDT, CDR2 YYEEEE. V lost 1 base to trimming and J lost 8 bases, with 13 bases between them. CDR3 sequence: CASSLRWENYSPLHF. For the CDR3, the DNA is TGTGCCAGCAGCTTGCGGTGGGAAAACTATTCACCCCTCCACTTT.

The CDR3 nucleotides are TGTGCCAGTCTTGGGGGGCCCAACTATGGCTACACCTTC. Translating gives CASLGGPNYGYTF. This sequence joins TRBV19 and TRBJ1-2, with TRBD1 as a possible D gene (6 bases). This CDR3 spans 13 amino acids. Trimming removed 8 bases from V and 2 bases from J, with 12 bases in between. CDR1 and CDR2 (germline): LNHDA, SQIVND (reference sequence).

The chain employs TRBV7-8 and TRBJ1-2, with D maybe TRBD1 (5 bases). The germline V gene has CDR1 SGHVS and CDR2 FQNEAQ. V was trimmed by 3 bases and J by 6 bases, leaving 11 bases between them. The CDR3 length is 13 residues. The CDR3 spells CASSLERTNGYTF. The DNA of the CDR3 is TGTGCCAGCAGCTTGGAAAGGACAAATGGCTACACCTTC. Using reference TRBV7-8 and TRBJ1-2 for the parts outside the CDR3, the full variable domain is GAGVSQSPRYKVAKRGQDVALRCDPISGHVSLFWYQQALGQGPEFLTYFQNEAQLDKSGLPSDRFFAERPEGSVSTLKIQRTQQEDSAVYLCASSLERTNGYTFGSGTRLTVV.

The chain links TRBV18 to TRBJ1-1; 8 nucleotides align to TRBD1. CDR3 length: 14 amino acids. Germline assignment: CDR1 KGHSH and CDR2 LQKENI. V trimming: 5 bases; J trimming: 1 base; junction bases outside the gene matches: 3. CDR3 coding DNA: TGTGCCAGCTCAACCGGGACAGGGAACACTGAAGCTTTCTTT. Protein product: CASSTGTGNTEAFF.

This clone showed up just a few times. The chain carries TRBV19 and TRBJ1-2, with 11 bases that match TRBD1. J lost 8 bases, V lost 7 bases, and 6 bases had no gene match. Germline V gives CDR1 LNHDA, CDR2 SQIVND (reference sequence). The CDR3 spans 13 residues. CDR3 DNA: TGTGCCAGTACTCCGGACAGGGGGCTAGGCTACACCTTC. The encoded protein is CASTPDRGLGYTF.